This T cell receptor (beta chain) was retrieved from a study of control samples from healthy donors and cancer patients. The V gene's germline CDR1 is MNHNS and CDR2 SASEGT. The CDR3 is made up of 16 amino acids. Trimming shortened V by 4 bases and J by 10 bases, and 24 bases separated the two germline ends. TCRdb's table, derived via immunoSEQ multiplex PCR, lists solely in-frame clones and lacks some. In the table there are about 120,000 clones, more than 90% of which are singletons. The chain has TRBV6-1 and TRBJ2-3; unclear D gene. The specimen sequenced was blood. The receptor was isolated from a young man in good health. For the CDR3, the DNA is TGTGCCAGCAGTGGGGCCTCGGTGGGCCCGGCGATGGCGCAGTATTTT. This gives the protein CASSGASVGPAMAQYF.